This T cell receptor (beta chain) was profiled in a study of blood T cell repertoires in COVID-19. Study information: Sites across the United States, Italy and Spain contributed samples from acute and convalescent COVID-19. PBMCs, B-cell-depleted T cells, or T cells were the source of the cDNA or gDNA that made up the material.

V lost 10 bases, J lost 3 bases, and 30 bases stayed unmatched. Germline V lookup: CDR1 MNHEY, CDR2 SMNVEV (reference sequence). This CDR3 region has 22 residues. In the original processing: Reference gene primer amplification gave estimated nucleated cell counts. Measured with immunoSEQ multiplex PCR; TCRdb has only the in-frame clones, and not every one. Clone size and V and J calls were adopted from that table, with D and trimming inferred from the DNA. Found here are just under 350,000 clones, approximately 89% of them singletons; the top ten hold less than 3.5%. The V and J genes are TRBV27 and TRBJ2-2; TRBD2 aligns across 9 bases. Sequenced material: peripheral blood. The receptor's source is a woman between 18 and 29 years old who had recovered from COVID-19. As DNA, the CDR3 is TGTGCCACCCTCCCGGGGGGGGGCGCATGGGCGGGAGGGAGTTGGGACACCGGGGAGCTGTTTTTT. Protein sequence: CATLPGGGAWAGGSWDTGELFF.